These T cell receptor beta chains were read from a single sample in a study of spatial heterogeneity in lung cancer. One entry per CDR3 protein, called by TCRdb with MiXCR from the 5' RACE reads. The sample holds about 38,000 distinct CDR3 sequences, just over 7.5% seen once. Sequenced material: PBMCs, taken at follow-up. These receptors originate from a male donor with early-stage non-small cell lung cancer. CDR3s include the opening cysteine and the closing phenylalanine or tryptophan. The D gene is left open where the match is weak. Clone size appears in some rows only: once, few, many, or a class for an expanded clone.

D gene: TRBD1; V gene: TRBV29-1; clone size: many; J gene: TRBJ2-6; CDR3 DNA: TGCAGCGTTGAAGATCGGACAGGGCGCGGCTCTGGGGCCAACGTCCTGACTTTC; CDR3 protein: CSVEDRTGRGSGANVLTF
D gene: TRBD1; V gene: TRBV5-1; clone size: many; J gene: TRBJ2-7; CDR3 DNA: TGCGCCAGCAGTCGGAACGGGGACAGCGACCACGAGCAGTACTTC; CDR3 protein: CASSRNGDSDHEQYF
D gene: NA; V gene: TRBV25-1; clone size: many; J gene: TRBJ2-5; CDR3 DNA: TGTGCCAGCAGTGATCCGGGTGGGGGGGAGACCCAGTACTTC; CDR3 protein: CASSDPGGGETQYF
D gene: NA; V gene: TRBV6-1; clone size: many; J gene: TRBJ2-6; CDR3 DNA: TGTGCCAGCAGTATGGGTTCTGGGGCCAACGTCCTGACTTTC; CDR3 protein: CASSMGSGANVLTF
D gene: TRBD2; V gene: TRBV3-1; clone size: many; J gene: TRBJ2-1; CDR3 DNA: TGTGCCAGCAGCCAATTAGCGGGGGCAGACAATGAGCAGTTCTTC; CDR3 protein: CASSQLAGADNEQFF
D gene: NA; V gene: TRBV3-1; clone size: many; J gene: TRBJ2-3; CDR3 DNA: TGTGCCAGCAGCCAAGATAGGCGGCCTAGCACAGATACGCAGTATTTT; CDR3 protein: CASSQDRRPSTDTQYF
D gene: NA; V gene: TRBV10-3; clone size: many; J gene: TRBJ2-2; CDR3 DNA: TGTGCCATCAGTGAGGGAGAGGGTTTCGGGGAGCTGTTTTTT; CDR3 protein: CAISEGEGFGELFF
D gene: NA; V gene: TRBV27; clone size: many; J gene: TRBJ2-5; CDR3 DNA: TGTGCCAGCAGTTCCTGGCCACCGGGGACCCAGTACTTC; CDR3 protein: CASSSWPPGTQYF
D gene: TRBD1; V gene: TRBV10-2; clone size: many; J gene: TRBJ2-7; CDR3 DNA: TGCGCCAGCAGTTCCGGGGACAGCGCGGAGCAGTACTTC; CDR3 protein: CASSSGDSAEQYF
D gene: NA; V gene: TRBV7-8; clone size: many; J gene: TRBJ1-2; CDR3 DNA: TGTGCCAGCAGCTTAGACGCGAGTAACTATGGCTACACCTTC; CDR3 protein: CASSLDASNYGYTF
D gene: NA; V gene: TRBV14; clone size: many; J gene: TRBJ2-1; CDR3 DNA: TGTGCCAGCAGCACCGGAACGAGCTCCTACAATGAGCAGTTCTTC; CDR3 protein: CASSTGTSSYNEQFF
D gene: NA; V gene: TRBV5-1; clone size: many; J gene: TRBJ1-5; CDR3 DNA: TGCGCCAGCAGCTTGGCCGGGGTTAGCAATCAGCCCCAGCATTTT; CDR3 protein: CASSLAGVSNQPQHF
D gene: NA; V gene: TRBV29-1; clone size: few; J gene: TRBJ1-1; CDR3 DNA: TGCAGCGTCGGTGTGAACACTGAAGCTTTCTTT; CDR3 protein: CSVGVNTEAFF
D gene: NA; V gene: TRBV5-1; clone size: many; J gene: TRBJ1-6; CDR3 DNA: TGCGCCAGCAAACAGGGTGAATCACCCCTCCACTTT; CDR3 protein: CASKQGESPLHF
D gene: NA; V gene: TRBV18; clone size: many; J gene: TRBJ2-1; CDR3 DNA: TGTGCCAGCTCACCACCGTCCTTCGATGAGCAGTTCTTC; CDR3 protein: CASSPPSFDEQFF
D gene: TRBD1; V gene: TRBV6-5; clone size: few; J gene: TRBJ1-3; CDR3 DNA: TGTGCCAGCAGGCAGGACAGGGTACATGGAAACACCATATATTTT; CDR3 protein: CASRQDRVHGNTIYF
D gene: NA; V gene: TRBV20-1; clone size: many; J gene: TRBJ2-2; CDR3 DNA: TGCAGTGCTAGACCCGCTCAACTAGCTGCCGGGGAGCTGTTTTTT; CDR3 protein: CSARPAQLAAGELFF
D gene: NA; V gene: TRBV19; clone size: many; J gene: TRBJ2-7; CDR3 DNA: TGTGCCAGTAGTAATCCGGCCACGTCCTACTACGAGCAGTACTTC; CDR3 protein: CASSNPATSYYEQYF
D gene: NA; V gene: TRBV2; clone size: NA; J gene: TRBJ2-5; CDR3 DNA: TGTGCCAGCAGTGAGGTGGAAGGGGAGACCCAGTACTTC; CDR3 protein: CASSEVEGETQYF
D gene: NA; V gene: TRBV7-9; clone size: many; J gene: TRBJ2-7; CDR3 DNA: TGTGCCAGCAGCCTGTCATCGGAAAAGCAGTACTTC; CDR3 protein: CASSLSSEKQYF
D gene: NA; V gene: TRBV20-1; clone size: many; J gene: TRBJ1-1; CDR3 DNA: TGCAGTGCTAGGCTCCCAGGGAGCACTGAAGCTTTCTTT; CDR3 protein: CSARLPGSTEAFF
D gene: TRBD2; V gene: TRBV6-2/TRBV6-3; clone size: many; J gene: TRBJ2-3; CDR3 DNA: TGTGCCAGCAGGGAGCGGGAGAAGAGCACAGATACGCAGTATTTT; CDR3 protein: CASREREKSTDTQYF
D gene: TRBD1; V gene: TRBV19; clone size: many; J gene: TRBJ1-2; CDR3 DNA: TGTGCCAGTAGTAACCCCGGGACAGGGGTGGACGGCTACACCTTC; CDR3 protein: CASSNPGTGVDGYTF
D gene: NA; V gene: TRBV5-1; clone size: many; J gene: TRBJ2-3; CDR3 DNA: TGCGCCAGCAGCTTGACCGGGAACACAGATACGCAGTATTTT; CDR3 protein: CASSLTGNTDTQYF
D gene: TRBD1; V gene: TRBV2; clone size: few; J gene: TRBJ2-3; CDR3 DNA: TGTGCCAGCGGATTCCCGGACAGGTTTTCCCCAGATACGCAGTATTTT; CDR3 protein: CASGFPDRFSPDTQYF
D gene: NA; V gene: TRBV27; clone size: many; J gene: TRBJ2-2; CDR3 DNA: TGTGCCAGCAGTGTACACAACGGGGAGCTGTTTTTT; CDR3 protein: CASSVHNGELFF
D gene: NA; V gene: TRBV12-3/TRBV12-4; clone size: many; J gene: TRBJ1-2; CDR3 DNA: TGTGCCAGCACCCAGGGGATCATCCGGGGCTACACCTTC; CDR3 protein: CASTQGIIRGYTF
D gene: NA; V gene: TRBV6-6; clone size: many; J gene: TRBJ2-7; CDR3 DNA: TGTGCCAGCAGTCCCGAGCGGGTGGCCTACGAGCAGTACTTC; CDR3 protein: CASSPERVAYEQYF
D gene: NA; V gene: TRBV24-1; clone size: many; J gene: TRBJ2-1; CDR3 DNA: TGTGCCACCAGTGATTCTAGCTCCTACAATGAGCAGTTCTTC; CDR3 protein: CATSDSSSYNEQFF
D gene: TRBD1; V gene: TRBV29-1; clone size: many; J gene: TRBJ2-7; CDR3 DNA: TGCAGCGTTGAAGAGTGGACAGGGGCCTACGAGCAGTACTTC; CDR3 protein: CSVEEWTGAYEQYF
D gene: NA; V gene: TRBV10-1; clone size: NA; J gene: TRBJ1-1; CDR3 DNA: TGCGCCAGCAGTCTAGGGGGTGTTGATGGAGCTTTCTTT; CDR3 protein: CASSLGGVDGAFF
D gene: TRBD1; V gene: TRBV29-1; clone size: many; J gene: TRBJ1-2; CDR3 DNA: TGCAGCGTTGAAACGAGACAGGGCTCATCTGGCTACACCTTC; CDR3 protein: CSVETRQGSSGYTF
D gene: NA; V gene: TRBV10-1; clone size: many; J gene: TRBJ2-7; CDR3 DNA: TGCGCCAGCAGTGAACCGGGACCAAACTACGAGCAGTACTTC; CDR3 protein: CASSEPGPNYEQYF
D gene: NA; V gene: TRBV10-3; clone size: NA; J gene: TRBJ2-7; CDR3 DNA: TGTGCCATCAGTGAGTCAGGGGAGGAGCAGTACTTC; CDR3 protein: CAISESGEEQYF
D gene: NA; V gene: TRBV11-2; clone size: many; J gene: TRBJ2-5; CDR3 DNA: TGTGCCAGCAGCTCCTACCAAGAGACCCAGTACTTC; CDR3 protein: CASSSYQETQYF
D gene: NA; V gene: TRBV6-6; clone size: many; J gene: TRBJ2-7; CDR3 DNA: TGTGCCAGCAGTTACTCGGAGAATTACGAGCAGTACTTC; CDR3 protein: CASSYSENYEQYF
D gene: TRBD1; V gene: TRBV19; clone size: NA; J gene: TRBJ2-2; CDR3 DNA: TGTGCCAGTACGTGGGACAGGGGGCCCACAGCCAACACCGGGGAGCTGTTTTTT; CDR3 protein: CASTWDRGPTANTGELFF
D gene: NA; V gene: TRBV7-9; clone size: NA; J gene: TRBJ1-2; CDR3 DNA: TGTGCCATCGATTTCATTGGGGCCGGTGGCTACACCTTC; CDR3 protein: CAIDFIGAGGYTF
D gene: NA; V gene: TRBV7-8; clone size: many; J gene: TRBJ2-7; CDR3 DNA: TGTGCCAGCAGCCTACCTCGACATCCTGTCTACTACGAGCAGTACTTC; CDR3 protein: CASSLPRHPVYYEQYF
D gene: NA; V gene: TRBV5-8; clone size: many; J gene: TRBJ1-3; CDR3 DNA: TGTGCCAGCAGGCAGGGGATCTCTGGAAACACCATATATTTT; CDR3 protein: CASRQGISGNTIYF
D gene: NA; V gene: TRBV19; clone size: many; J gene: TRBJ1-1; CDR3 DNA: TGTGCCAGTGAGACCCTGGGGGGGACTGAAGCTTTCTTT; CDR3 protein: CASETLGGTEAFF
D gene: TRBD2; V gene: TRBV13; clone size: many; J gene: TRBJ2-1; CDR3 DNA: TGTGCCAGCAGCCCGTTAACTAGCGGGGGGGCCGGTTGGGTTGAGCAGTTCTTC; CDR3 protein: CASSPLTSGGAGWVEQFF